This T cell receptor (beta chain) comes out of a study of blood T cell repertoires in COVID-19. TCRdb's copy holds only in-frame clones and misses some; the assay was immunoSEQ multiplex PCR. The sample shows hundreds of thousands of clones, about 90% of them seen only once. Trimming stripped 4 bases from V and 6 bases from J, with 19 bases between. Germline assignment: CDR1 MNHEY and CDR2 SVGEGT. The CDR3 is 16 amino acids. The genes are TRBV6-2 or TRBV6-3 and TRBJ2-1; tentative D call: TRBD2 (6 bases). The TCR originated in a woman between 50 and 59 years old who had recovered from COVID-19. The sample taken for sequencing was peripheral blood. In DNA form, the CDR3 reads TGTGCCAGCAGTTGGGCCAGACTAGAAGTTTTCAATGAGCAGTTCTTC. This encodes CASSWARLEVFNEQFF.